The clone carrying this T cell receptor (beta chain) is a singleton in its sample. Its antigen is unidentified. The sample belongs to a study of immune evolution from preneoplasia to lung adenocarcinoma. The germline V gene encodes CDR1 MNHEY and CDR2 SMNVEV (reference sequence). The CDR3 is 13 amino acids. V was shortened by 4 bases and J by 2 bases, with 5 bases between the two germline ends. Study-wide findings and caveats: Top clone share appeared to fall from AAH through AIS, MIA, adenocarcinoma.

Profiled with immunoSEQ multiplex PCR; TCRdb holds only in-frame clones, not every one. In the table there are 4,500 to 7,500 clones, roughly three quarters of which are singletons. This sequence originates from a person between 55 and 80 years old with lung adenocarcinoma. V is TRBV27 and J is TRBJ2-2, with unresolved D. Sequenced: FFPE adjacent normal lung tissue. The CDR3 bases are TGTGCCAGCAGTTCCCAAAACACCGGGGAGCTGTTTTTT. This encodes CASSSQNTGELFF.